This T cell receptor beta chain was observed in a study of shared T cell receptors in the human thymus. Germline values: CDR1 SGHDT, CDR2 YYEEEE. Trimming stripped 0 bases from V and 2 bases from J, with 11 bases between. CDR3 size: 15 residues. The data were produced by immunoSEQ multiplex PCR, yet TCRdb's version contains in-frame clones alone and is incomplete. The repertoire holds 500,000 to 850,000 clones, about 87% seen once, with 0.0094% in the top ten. The same sample was also used in a study of human thymus T cells. That source reports: Related studies noted strongly shared thymic repertoires across unrelated people.

This sequence was found in a boy in the first two years of life with a congenital heart defect. Material for sequencing was thymocytes. V and J are TRBV5-6 and TRBJ1-1; D is ambiguous. CDR3 bases: TGTGCCAGCAGCTTGGTTCTGACACTCAACACTGAAGCTTTCTTT. Translation gives CASSLVLTLNTEAFF.